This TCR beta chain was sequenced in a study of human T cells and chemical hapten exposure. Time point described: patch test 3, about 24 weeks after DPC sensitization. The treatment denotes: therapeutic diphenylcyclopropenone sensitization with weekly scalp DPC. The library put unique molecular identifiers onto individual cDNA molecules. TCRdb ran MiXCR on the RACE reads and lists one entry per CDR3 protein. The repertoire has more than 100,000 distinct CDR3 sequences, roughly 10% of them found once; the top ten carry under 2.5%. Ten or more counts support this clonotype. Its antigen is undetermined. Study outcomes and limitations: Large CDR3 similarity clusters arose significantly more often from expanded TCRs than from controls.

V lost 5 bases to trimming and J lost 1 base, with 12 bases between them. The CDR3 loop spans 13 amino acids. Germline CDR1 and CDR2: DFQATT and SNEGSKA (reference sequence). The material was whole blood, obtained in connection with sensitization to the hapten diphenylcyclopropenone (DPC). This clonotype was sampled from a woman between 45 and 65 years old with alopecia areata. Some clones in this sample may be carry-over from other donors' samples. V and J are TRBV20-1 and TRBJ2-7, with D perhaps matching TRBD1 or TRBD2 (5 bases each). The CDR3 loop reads CSASRDDSYEQYF. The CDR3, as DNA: TGCAGTGCTTCCCGGGACGATTCCTACGAGCAGTACTTC.